The clone carrying this T cell receptor beta chain was found many times. What it binds is unknown. The data derive from a study of early T cells in non-severe SARS-CoV-2 infection. Across the whole study: The authors sequenced bulk RNA from unsorted whole blood, leaving chains unpaired.

Study results and limitations: Anti-spike CD8 responses were favored by VDJdb matching, which missed private and CD4 specificities.

Molecules of cDNA were individually given unique molecular identifiers that were attached to them. TCRdb reanalysed the 5' RACE reads using MiXCR and keeps one entry per CDR3 protein. The repertoire holds approximately 70,000 distinct CDR3 sequences, with approximately 10% as singletons. The TCR was taken from an adult who was a healthcare worker with PCR-confirmed SARS-CoV-2 infection or an uninfected control (not recorded which). This specimen was whole blood, taken at baseline.

CDR3 residues: CSARVIGQGDVVGYTF. CDR3 sequence (DNA): TGCAGTGCTAGAGTTATAGGACAGGGGGATGTAGTTGGCTACACCTTC. The rearrangement joins TRBV20-1 to TRBJ1-2; 10 nucleotides align to TRBD1. This CDR3 contains 16 residues. The germline CDR1 and CDR2 sequences are DFQATT and SNEGSKA (reference sequence). The V gene end was trimmed by 1 base and the J gene end by 7 bases; junction bases not matched to a gene: 12.